These 10 T cell receptor beta chains originate from one sample sequenced in a study of cytotoxic CD8 clonotypes in ibrutinib-treated CLL. Data came from immunoSEQ multiplex PCR; TCRdb stores just in-frame clones and leaves some out. The repertoire holds about 68,000 clones, with about two thirds as singletons. Sequences were derived from PBMCs, sampled after 12 months of ibrutinib treatment. The receptors were sampled from a human donor with chronic lymphocytic leukemia.

This clone turned up a few times. For the CDR3, the DNA is TGTGCCAGCTCACCCACTCAGGGGGGGACTGAAGCTTTCTTT. It encodes CASSPTQGGTEAFF. This chain links TRBV18 with TRBJ1-1; TRBD1 agrees at 7 bases. Germline V gene data show CDR1 as KGHSH and CDR2 as LQKENI. The CDR3 consists of 14 residues. Unmatched junction bases numbered 6, after V lost 3 bases and J lost 5 bases.

The genes are TRBV14 and TRBJ2-7; 7 nucleotides match TRBD1. The germline V gene encodes CDR1 SGHDN and CDR2 FVKESK. J lost 12 bases, V lost 5 bases, and 19 bases had no gene match. The CDR3 is 15 residues long. The CDR3 protein is CASSSPPTGTSPMYF. CDR3 DNA sequence: TGTGCCAGCAGCTCACCTCCGACAGGGACGTCTCCTATGTACTTC.

This clone has ten or more counts. V is TRBV6-5 and J is TRBJ1-5; perhaps TRBD1 as D (5 bases). The CDR3 sequence is 13 residues long. V lost 4 bases and J lost 7, with 11 bases in between. CDR1 is MNHEY, CDR2 SVGAGI, per germline. Here the CDR3 DNA reads TGTGCCAGCAGTTGGGGGTTCGAACAGCCCCAGCATTTT. Its translation: CASSWGFEQPQHF.

The chain employs TRBV4-3 and TRBJ1-5, with 8 nucleotides matching TRBD1. The germline V gene encodes CDR1 LGHNA and CDR2 YSLEER. CDR3 length: 16 residues. Trimming removed 0 bases from V and 4 bases from J; junction bases left unmatched: 5. The DNA for the CDR3 is TGCGCCAGCAGCCAAGATAGACAGGGGCGAAATCAGCCCCAGCATTTT. Translation gives CASSQDRQGRNQPQHF.

The rearrangement joins TRBV7-7 to TRBJ2-5; 14 nucleotides line up with TRBD2. Per germline, CDR1 SSHAT and CDR2 FNYEAQ (reference sequence). The CDR3 length is 16 residues. The junction had 7 bases not matched to a gene; V was cut back by 5 bases and J by 5 bases. CDR3 coding DNA: TGTGCCAGCAGCGTAGGACTAGCGGGGGGCCGGGAGACCCAGTACTTC. It is translated as CASSVGLAGGRETQYF.

The chain employs TRBV18 and TRBJ1-1, with 8 bases identical to TRBD1. Trimming cost V 3 bases and J 4 bases; bases outside gene matches: 10. The germline V gene has CDR1 KGHSH and CDR2 LQKENI. The CDR3 has 16 residues. CDR3 sequence (DNA): TGTGCCAGCTCACCGGGCAGGGGGCAGGCAGTCACTGAAGCTTTCTTT. Amino acids: CASSPGRGQAVTEAFF.

V gene TRBV5-6 combines with J gene TRBJ2-3; no clear D. This CDR3 is 18 amino acids long. The V gene lost 5 bases and the J gene lost 0 bases, with 22 bases spanning the gap. Germline assignment: CDR1 SGHDT and CDR2 YYEEEE. CDR3 protein: CASSLRVPSGPSTDTQYF. DNA for the CDR3: TGTGCCAGCAGTTTACGAGTCCCGTCGGGCCCAAGCACAGATACGCAGTATTTT.

The chain is built from TRBV4-3 and TRBJ1-4, with D unclear. The length of the CDR3 is 17 residues. The V gene lost 0 bases and the J gene lost 6 bases, with 17 bases spanning the gap. Germline lookup yields CDR1 LGHNA and CDR2 YSLEER. CDR3 DNA: TGCGCCAGCAGCCAAGATCTACAATCTGGACGGTATGAAAAACTGTTTTTT. It translates to CASSQDLQSGRYEKLFF.

This chain joins TRBV2 and TRBJ1-3; D not certain. V lost 4 bases and J lost 4, with 11 bases in between. This CDR3 comprises 14 residues. Germline V gene sequence: CDR1 SNHLY, CDR2 FYNNEI. DNA for the CDR3: TGTGCCAGCAGTGCTGTGGGTATGGGAAACACCATATATTTT. Translated: CASSAVGMGNTIYF. The full variable domain, its missing parts supplied by reference TRBV2 and TRBJ1-3, is EPEVTQTPSHQVTQMGQEVILRCVPISNHLYFYWYRQILGQKVEFLVSFYNNEISEKSEIFDDQFSVERPDGSNFTLKIRSTKLEDSAMYFCASSAVGMGNTIYFGEGSWLTVV.

CDR3 nucleotides: TGTGCCAGCAGCTTAGCGCCAGGGACAGTAAGCAATCAGCCCCAGCATTTT. Amino acids: CASSLAPGTVSNQPQHF. The chain has TRBV7-2 and TRBJ1-5; 7 bases match TRBD1. The CDR3 consists of 17 residues. The V gene end was trimmed by 0 bases and the J gene end by 1 base; junction bases not matched to a gene: 6. Germline V gives CDR1 SGHTA, CDR2 FQGNSA. The full variable domain, with the rest looked up from reference TRBV7-2 and TRBJ1-5, is GAGVSQSPSNKVTEKGKDVELRCDPISGHTALYWYRQSLGQGLEFLIYFQGNSAPDKSGLPSDRFSAERTGGSVSTLTIQRTQQEDSAVYLCASSLAPGTVSNQPQHFGDGTRLSIL.